The 10 T cell receptor beta chains listed next were all sequenced from one sample in a study of blood T cells in healthy people across ages (dated by TCRdb to about 2015). Library generation was performed with 5' RACE. TCRdb lists the instrument as Illumina HiSeq 2500. A second about 7 to 12 cycle PCR used a sample-barcoded 5' primer and a J-beta primer mix. TCRdb reprocessed the public reads (quality trimming at Q25 with fastp, clone calling with MiXCR) and kept in-frame beta chains. Here each entry gathers all rows of one CDR3 protein and keeps the most common genes and DNA. This sample lists about 1.8 million distinct CDR3 sequences; approximately 50% were detected once. 2.1% of the sample lies in the top ten. Sequenced: blood. These receptors were taken from a woman aged 35 to 49 in good health.

Only a few counts were recorded for this clonotype. This chain links TRBV6-6 with TRBJ2-6; D call uncertain. This CDR3 region has 17 residues. The V gene's germline CDR1 is MNHNY and CDR2 SVGAGI (reference sequence). Trimming stripped 0 bases from V and 3 bases from J, with 12 bases between. CDR3: CASSYSNAGSGANVLTF. CDR3 nucleotide sequence: TGTGCCAGCAGTTACTCAAATGCAGGAAGTGGGGCCAACGTCCTGACTTTC.

The V and J genes are TRBV10-3 and TRBJ2-5, with 9 nucleotides matching TRBD2. This CDR3 has 15 amino acids. V gave up 4 bases and J gave up 5 bases; unmatched junction bases: 8. Germline V gene lookup returns CDR1 ENHRY and CDR2 SYGVKD. The CDR3 sequence: CAISVRRGGGETQYF. CDR3 nucleotides: TGTGCCATCAGTGTTCGGCGGGGGGGCGGGGAGACCCAGTACTTC.

This clonotype occurred many times. The V call is TRBV4-3, the J call TRBJ2-7; possibly TRBD2 for D (6 bases). CDR1 is LGHNA, CDR2 YSLEER, per germline. The V and J ends lost 4 bases and 3 bases respectively, with 10 bases between them. The CDR3 runs to 13 residues. The CDR3 protein is CASSRGAGYEQYF. The CDR3 DNA reads TGCGCCAGCAGCCGCGGGGCCGGCTACGAGCAGTACTTC.

The table lists this clonotype with many counts. The V and J genes are TRBV29-1 and TRBJ2-5, with D maybe TRBD2 (6 bases). Per germline, CDR1 SQVTM and CDR2 ANQGSEA. V was trimmed by 4 bases and J by 5 bases, leaving 8 bases between them. The CDR3 contains 11 residues. Here the CDR3 reads CSVGGRETQYF. CDR3 sequence (DNA): TGCAGCGTTGGAGGGAGGGAGACCCAGTACTTC.

The chain has TRBV27 and TRBJ1-5; perhaps TRBD1 as D (6 bases). Trimming shortened V by 9 bases and J by 2 bases, and 14 bases separated the two germline ends. CDR3 length equals 14 residues. The germline gives CDR1 MNHEY, CDR2 SMNVEV (reference sequence). CDR3 DNA: TGTGCCAGGGGACAAAAGAGGGGCAATCAGCCCCAGCATTTT. Protein: CARGQKRGNQPQHF.

This clonotype was seen only a few times. Here the CDR3 reads CASQGASEAFF. CDR3 nucleotide sequence: TGTGCCAGTCAGGGGGCCTCTGAAGCTTTCTTT. The chain links TRBV12-3 or TRBV12-4 to TRBJ1-1; TRBD1 agrees at 8 bases. V was pared by 9 bases and J by 6 bases, with 3 bases of the junction left unmatched. The length of the CDR3 is 11 residues.

This clonotype was seen a few times. The genes are TRBV28 and TRBJ2-7, with 7 bases fitting TRBD1. V dropped 6 bases and J dropped 1; count of bases not matched to a gene: 6. The CDR3 loop spans 14 amino acids. Germline loops: CDR1 MDHEN, CDR2 SYDVKM. The CDR3 region is CASRTTGKSYEQYF. CDR3 in DNA: TGTGCCAGCAGGACGACAGGGAAGTCCTACGAGCAGTACTTC.

CDR3 DNA sequence: TGTGCCAGCATTCCTACAGGGGCCTACGAGCAGTACTTC. It yields the protein CASIPTGAYEQYF. The V call is TRBV6-2 or TRBV6-3, the J call TRBJ2-7, with 7 positions matching TRBD1. Germline values: CDR1 MNHEY, CDR2 SVGEGT. The CDR3 has 13 amino acids. J lost 2 bases, V lost 7 bases, and 5 bases had no gene match.

This clonotype has at least ten counts. The chain couples TRBV7-2 to TRBJ2-7; D gene uncertain. The CDR3 length is 11 residues. Germline V gives CDR1 SGHTA, CDR2 FQGNSA. V dropped 5 bases and J dropped 5 bases, with 7 bases sitting between them. CDR3 sequence (DNA): TGTGCCAGCAGCCTACTTCACGAGCAGTACTTC. It translates to CASSLLHEQYF.

The chain links TRBV28 to TRBJ1-2; 9 nucleotides match TRBD1. There are 15 residues in the CDR3. Germline trimming cut 5 bases from V and 5 bases from J; bases unmatched to any gene: 9. Germline assignment: CDR1 MDHEN and CDR2 SYDVKM. The CDR3 bases are TGTGCCAGCAGTGGCCCCGGGACAGGGCGTTATGGCTACACCTTC. Its translation is CASSGPGTGRYGYTF.